A single sample is the source of the 28 T cell receptor beta chains below, sequenced in a study of quantifying T cell responses using KT2 cells. Study at large: RNA was reverse transcribed with TCR alpha and beta constant-region primers.

An oligo carrying a UMI was ligated to the cDNA 3' end. The first PCR ran approximately 4 cycles with an equimolar RC1.1 and RC1.2 beta primer mix. In TCRdb, the UMI-ligation and nested PCR reads were re-called with MiXCR into one record per CDR3 protein. Among about 30,000 distinct CDR3 sequences listed, approximately 7% were seen once. The specimen sequenced was PBMCs spiked with cells of the T cell clone KT2. Every receptor here comes from a human donor.

The genes are TRBV7-6 and TRBJ2-6; a weak D match, TRBD1 (7 bases). Looked up from germline, CDR1 is SGHVS and CDR2 is FNYEAQ. Deletions cut 5 bases from V and 0 bases from J, with 20 bases between. The CDR3 is 19 residues long. CDR3 DNA sequence: TGTGCCAGCAGCCCGACGACAGGGACTGAGGACTCTGGGGCCAACGTCCTGACTTTC. The encoded protein is CASSPTTGTEDSGANVLTF.

This clonotype was seen many times. The chain joins TRBV5-1 to TRBJ1-1, with D possibly TRBD1 on 5 matching bases. Germline CDR1 and CDR2: SGHRS and YFSETQ. Trimming removed 4 bases at V and 1 base at J, with 8 bases between. There are 13 residues in the CDR3. CDR3 in amino acids: CASSTQGNTEAFF. The DNA for the CDR3 is TGCGCCAGCAGCACCCAGGGGAACACTGAAGCTTTCTTT.

This clonotype was seen many times. The chain recombines TRBV6-6 with TRBJ1-1; 9 bases match TRBD1. V shed 2 bases and J 1 base; nucleotides not matched to a gene: 5. This CDR3 region has 16 residues. Germline values: CDR1 MNHNY, CDR2 SVGAGI (reference sequence). CDR3 in DNA: TGTGCCAGCAGTTACCGACAGGGGGTTTCGAACACTGAAGCTTTCTTT. It encodes CASSYRQGVSNTEAFF.

This clonotype was counted ten times or more. This chain connects TRBV6-1 to TRBJ2-1; 12 bases are shared with TRBD2. Germline V gives CDR1 MNHNS, CDR2 SASEGT. V lost 6 bases and J lost 6; bases outside the gene matches: 6. The CDR3 covers 15 residues. The CDR3 DNA sequence: TGTGCCAGCAGAAACCTAGCGGGAGGGCGCAATGAGCAGTTCTTC. This sequence encodes CASRNLAGGRNEQFF.

The table lists this clonotype with many counts. CDR3 in amino acids: CSAATSGRGEQYF. As DNA, the CDR3 is TGCAGTGCGGCGACTAGCGGGAGGGGGGAGCAGTACTTC. This chain uses TRBV20-1 with TRBJ2-7, with 14 nucleotides matching TRBD2. The CDR3 loop spans 13 amino acids. J was trimmed by 7 bases and V by 6 bases; bases with no gene match: 5. Germline values: CDR1 DFQATT, CDR2 SNEGSKA (reference sequence).

J is TRBJ2-7 and V is TRBV10-3; TRBD2 matches 7 bases. Germline CDR1 and CDR2: ENHRY and SYGVKD. There are 14 residues in the CDR3. Trimming at V came to 0 bases and at J to 7 bases, leaving 6 bases not matched to a gene. CDR3 loop: CAISESTGGGEQYF. DNA for the CDR3: TGTGCCATCAGTGAGTCGACGGGAGGAGGGGAGCAGTACTTC.

There are many counts of this clonotype. This sequence joins TRBV28 and TRBJ2-2; 11 bases are a match to TRBD1. Per germline, CDR1 MDHEN and CDR2 SYDVKM. Losses at the gene ends were 5 bases for V and 0 bases for J; bases not matched to a gene: 2. The CDR3 covers 16 residues. The CDR3 DNA follows: TGTGCCAGCAGTGGACAGGGGGCTCCGAACACCGGGGAGCTGTTTTTT. Translation gives CASSGQGAPNTGELFF.

This clonotype was detected a few times. V and J are TRBV2 and TRBJ2-2; D is undetermined. This CDR3 comprises 13 residues. Germline-derived CDR1 and CDR2 are SNHLY and FYNNEI. V was pared by 4 bases and J by 1 base, with 4 bases between. CDR3 sequence: CASSAENTGELFF. The CDR3 coding sequence is TGTGCCAGCAGTGCAGAGAACACCGGGGAGCTGTTTTTT.

This clonotype came up many times. V usage is TRBV15 and J usage is TRBJ2-1; D remains ambiguous. Germline assignment: CDR1 LNHNV and CDR2 YYDKDF (reference sequence). V lost 0 bases, J lost 7 bases, and 4 bases lay in between. The CDR3 has 12 residues. The CDR3 DNA sequence: TGTGCCACCAGCAGAGATCTGAATGAGCAGTTCTTC. Protein sequence: CATSRDLNEQFF.

The V gene is TRBV20-1, the J gene TRBJ1-4; maybe TRBD1 (6 bases). Germline assignment: CDR1 DFQATT and CDR2 SNEGSKA (reference sequence). Trimming removed 0 bases from V and 1 base from J, with 15 bases in between. The CDR3 loop spans 17 amino acids. DNA of the CDR3: TGCAGTGCTAGAGATCCCAGGGGCAAAGGAACTAATGAAAAACTGTTTTTT. It specifies CSARDPRGKGTNEKLFF.

This sequence joins TRBV20-1 and TRBJ2-3, with 9 bases identical to TRBD2. Germline CDR1 DFQATT, CDR2 SNEGSKA (reference sequence). This CDR3 has 15 residues. The CDR3 sequence: CRVQRGVIPPDTQYF. The CDR3 DNA reads TGCAGAGTTCAGCGGGGGGTAATCCCCCCAGATACGCAGTATTTT.

The chain combines TRBV20-1 with TRBJ2-1; 10 bases line up with TRBD2. Germline CDR1 DFQATT, CDR2 SNEGSKA (reference sequence). The CDR3 runs 16 residues. Losses at the gene ends were 1 base for V and 7 bases for J; bases not matched to a gene: 10. CDR3 in DNA: TGCAGTGCTAGAGGCTTCCTAGCGGGAGTGAGGAATGAGCAGTTCTTC. Protein: CSARGFLAGVRNEQFF.

The CDR3 spells CASSYSRERYNEQFF. In DNA form, the CDR3 reads TGTGCCAGCAGTTATTCCCGCGAACGTTACAATGAGCAGTTCTTC. This chain connects TRBV6-6 to TRBJ2-1; D gene ambiguous. From germline, CDR1 is MNHNY and CDR2 SVGAGI (reference sequence). With 3 bases removed from V and 4 bases from J, the gap between germline ends came to 13 bases. The CDR3 spans 15 residues.

This clonotype was found many times. The chain links TRBV18 to TRBJ1-2; 9 positions match TRBD1. The CDR3 has 14 residues. The trim removed 6 bases at V and 5 bases at J, leaving 7 bases unmatched. CDR1 is KGHSH and CDR2 is LQKENI in the germline V gene. CDR3 bases: TGTGCCAGCTCCTCAATCGGACAGGGGTATGGCTACACCTTC. It encodes CASSSIGQGYGYTF.

This rearrangement joins TRBV2 to TRBJ2-1, with 14 bases fitting TRBD2. J lost 6 bases, V lost 8 bases, and 9 bases had no gene match. The CDR3 length is 16 residues. Germline assignment: CDR1 SNHLY and CDR2 FYNNEI. CDR3 amino acids: CASRLAGGLPGNEQFF. For the CDR3, the DNA is TGTGCCAGCCGACTAGCGGGGGGGCTCCCGGGCAATGAGCAGTTCTTC.

This clonotype appeared a few times. V and J are TRBV5-6 and TRBJ2-2; D gene unclear. The germline V gene encodes CDR1 SGHDT and CDR2 YYEEEE. CDR3 size: 12 residues. V lost 4 bases and J lost 7, with 8 bases in between. The CDR3 sequence is CASSKGSGELFF. The CDR3 DNA reads TGTGCCAGCAGCAAGGGTAGCGGGGAGCTGTTTTTT. The whole variable domain, filled in from reference TRBV5-6 and TRBJ2-2, reads DAGVTQSPTHLIKTRGQQVTLRCSPKSGHDTVSWYQQALGQGPQFIFQYYEEEERQRGNFPDRFSGHQFPNYSSELNVNALLLGDSALYLCASSKGSGELFFGEGSRLTVL.

The table lists this clonotype with a few counts. CDR3 nucleotides: TGTGCCAGCAGCCTGTCCCCAAGCGGGAGGGCATCCCACGAGCAGTACTTC. Amino acids: CASSLSPSGRASHEQYF. The V gene is TRBV12-3 or TRBV12-4, the J gene TRBJ2-7; 10 bases are a match to TRBD2. This CDR3 is 17 amino acids long. J lost 5 bases, V lost 6 bases, and 16 bases had no gene match.

This clonotype showed up just a few times. The chain joins TRBV12-5 to TRBJ2-7; 9 bases align to TRBD1. The CDR3 consists of 16 residues. The V gene's germline CDR1 is LGHNT and CDR2 FRNRAP. With 4 bases clipped from V and 5 bases from J, the junction kept 12 bases outside the gene matches. The CDR3 region has the DNA TGTGCTAGTGGTTCCCGGACAGGGGTAGGTGGGAACGAGCAGTACTTC. This translates into CASGSRTGVGGNEQYF.

At least ten counts were recorded for this clonotype. The chain has TRBV10-3 and TRBJ1-5, with D possibly being TRBD1 (5 bases). Trimming cost V 8 bases and J 1 base, with 15 bases left between them. The CDR3 is 15 amino acids. The V gene's germline CDR1 is ENHRY and CDR2 SYGVKD. The CDR3 nucleotides read TGTGCCATCCGAGCCGCGGAGGGGAGCAATCAGCCCCAGCATTTT. Protein sequence: CAIRAAEGSNQPQHF.

This clonotype was seen more than once but under ten times. This chain uses TRBV6-6 with TRBJ2-7, with D uncertain. V was trimmed by 6 bases and J by 4 bases, leaving 16 bases between them. CDR3 length: 14 amino acids. Germline V gene lookup returns CDR1 MNHNY and CDR2 SVGAGI (reference sequence). The CDR3 bases are TGTGCCAGCAGGACCTTGGCAGGTGAATACGAGCAGTACTTC. Translation: CASRTLAGEYEQYF.

The sample holds many counts of this clonotype. The rearrangement joins TRBV20-1 to TRBJ1-6; 11 bases are shared with TRBD1. Germline values: CDR1 DFQATT, CDR2 SNEGSKA (reference sequence). The CDR3 is made up of 13 amino acids. The DNA of the CDR3 is TGCAGCTCGGACAGGGGGCCCAATTCACCCCTCCACTTT. It yields the protein CSSDRGPNSPLHF.

This clonotype was seen a handful of times. The chain combines TRBV10-1 with TRBJ2-2; D is undetermined. Germline V lookup: CDR1 WNHNN, CDR2 SYGVQD (reference sequence). Trimming left V 3 bases short and J 2 bases short, with 4 bases between. The CDR3 totals 13 residues. The CDR3 protein is CASSDHNTGELFF. The CDR3 DNA reads as TGCGCCAGCAGTGACCATAACACCGGGGAGCTGTTTTTT.

The chain has TRBV12-3 or TRBV12-4 and TRBJ1-2; TRBD1 is a possible D gene (5 bases). The CDR3 spans 16 residues. V lost 3 bases and J 4 bases, leaving 18 bases between the germline ends. The CDR3: CASSFLRDGAAYGYTF. CDR3 DNA: TGTGCCAGCAGTTTTCTTCGGGACGGGGCGGCCTATGGCTACACCTTC.

The CDR3 loop is CASSSSSGTGQFF. The CDR3 DNA sequence: TGTGCCAGCAGTTCCAGCTCCGGGACGGGGCAGTTCTTC. The genes are TRBV12-3 or TRBV12-4 and TRBJ2-1; D might be TRBD1 or TRBD2, each matching 5 bases. The CDR3 is 13 amino acids. Trimming left V 4 bases short and J 12 bases short, with 16 bases between.

This clonotype was seen repeatedly, ten times or more. The chain couples TRBV12-3 or TRBV12-4 to TRBJ1-5; weak D call: TRBD1 (5 bases). Trimming stripped 5 bases from V and 1 base from J, with 18 bases between. This CDR3 region has 17 residues. CDR3 sequence (DNA): TGTGCCAGCAGTCTCAACCGACAGCCCATAAGCAATCAGCCCCAGCATTTT. It yields the protein CASSLNRQPISNQPQHF.

This clonotype was counted many times. The V gene is TRBV5-1, the J gene TRBJ1-5; D not resolved. V was trimmed by 3 bases and J by 3 bases, leaving 7 bases between them. CDR1 and CDR2 from the germline V gene are SGHRS and YFSETQ. This CDR3 is built from 13 residues. The CDR3 loop is CASSSSPNQPQHF. DNA for the CDR3: TGCGCCAGCAGCTCCAGTCCCAATCAGCCCCAGCATTTT.

In this sample, this clonotype turned up a few times. The J gene is TRBJ1-1, the V gene TRBV30, with unresolved D. Trimming pared 2 bases from V and 4 bases from J, leaving 11 bases between. There are 13 residues in the CDR3. Germline values: CDR1 GTSNPN, CDR2 SVGIG (reference sequence). CDR3 amino acids: CAWSPTTGTEAFF. In nucleotides, the CDR3 is TGTGCCTGGAGTCCCACGACTGGCACTGAAGCTTTCTTT.

This clonotype was detected many times. CDR3 sequence: CASSLVNGQANEAFF. The CDR3 bases are TGTGCCAGCAGTTTAGTAAACGGACAGGCCAATGAAGCTTTCTTT. The V and J genes are TRBV27 and TRBJ1-1; 7 bases agree with TRBD1. Losses at the gene ends were 2 bases for V and 7 bases for J; bases not matched to a gene: 10. The CDR3 spans 15 residues. CDR1 is MNHEY and CDR2 is SMNVEV in the germline V gene (reference sequence).